Below, 26 T cell receptor beta chains from the same sample are listed, as sequenced in a study of blood T cells in healthy people across ages. Then a second PCR, running about 6 to 11 cycles, was carried out with a sample-barcoded 5' primer and a J-beta primer mix. TCRdb re-called the 5' RACE reads with MiXCR, one entry per CDR3 protein. The sample shows under 2,000,000 distinct CDR3 sequences, 49% of them seen only once. Sequencing was performed on blood. The source is a middle-aged woman in good health.

This chain uses TRBV20-1 with TRBJ2-2, with 7 bases matching TRBD1. The length of the CDR3 is 16 residues. Germline-derived CDR1 and CDR2 are DFQATT and SNEGSKA (reference sequence). The junction had 5 bases not matched to a gene; V was cut back by 0 bases and J by 1 base. CDR3 amino acids: CSARDFGTVNTGELFF. CDR3 nucleotides: TGCAGTGCTAGAGATTTTGGGACAGTGAACACCGGGGAGCTGTTTTTT.

This chain links TRBV7-6 with TRBJ2-6, with a possible D match to TRBD2 (5 bases). V was cut by 5 bases and J by 4 bases, with 15 bases left in between. The CDR3 is made up of 16 amino acids. The germline CDR1 and CDR2 sequences are SGHVS and FNYEAQ. CDR3 sequence reads: CASSPRGESGANVLTF. The CDR3 DNA sequence: TGTGCCAGCAGCCCCCGGGGAGAATCGGGGGCCAACGTCCTGACTTTC.

V gene TRBV20-1 combines with J gene TRBJ2-7, with TRBD2 identical over 11 bases. From germline, CDR1 is DFQATT and CDR2 SNEGSKA (reference sequence). Unmatched junction bases numbered 14, after V lost 4 bases and J lost 6 bases. The CDR3 extends over 16 amino acids. CDR3 DNA: TGCAGTGCTATAGCCACTAGCGGGGGCGGAGGGCCCGAGCAGTACTTC. This codes for CSAIATSGGGGPEQYF.

The J gene is TRBJ1-5, the V gene TRBV5-1; D is perhaps TRBD1 (5 bases). Germline values: CDR1 SGHRS, CDR2 YFSETQ. The CDR3 runs to 15 residues. Trimming stripped 4 bases from V and 5 bases from J, with 16 bases between. CDR3 sequence (DNA): TGCGCCAGCAGCCCGGACCCGGGGGGAGATCAGCCCCAGCATTTT. Translated, it gives CASSPDPGGDQPQHF.

This clonotype was counted only a few times. This rearrangement joins TRBV10-3 to TRBJ2-3, with 8 bases aligning to TRBD2. CDR1 and CDR2 from the germline V gene are ENHRY and SYGVKD. The J segment lost 3 bases and the V segment lost 10 bases, leaving 6 bases of the junction unmatched. This CDR3 contains 13 residues. The CDR3 is CATRIAGTDTQYF. In DNA form, the CDR3 reads TGTGCCACCAGGATAGCGGGGACAGATACGCAGTATTTT.

This clonotype was recorded only once. An end of the junction differs from the germline gene, which may be a read error. The rearrangement uses TRBV29-1 and TRBJ2-7; 7 bases align to TRBD2. The germline CDR1 and CDR2 sequences are SQVTM and ANQGSEA. This CDR3 has 14 amino acids. The CDR3 spells CGVEDRGRAYEQYF. CDR3 DNA: TGCGGCGTTGAAGATCGGGGGAGGGCCTACGAGCAGTACTTC.

This rearrangement joins TRBV18 to TRBJ1-6, with D uncertain. This CDR3 is 14 amino acids long. Germline loops: CDR1 KGHSH, CDR2 LQKENI. V was trimmed by 5 bases and J by 6 bases, leaving 11 bases between them. CDR3 in amino acids: CASSADFSNSPLHF. CDR3 nucleotides: TGTGCCAGCTCAGCGGACTTTAGTAATTCACCCCTCCACTTT.

The rearrangement joins TRBV27 to TRBJ1-5; no clear D. The V end was cut by 4 bases, the J end by 3 bases, with 10 bases between. In germline, CDR1 is MNHEY, CDR2 SMNVEV (reference sequence). The CDR3 loop spans 14 amino acids. CDR3 residues: CASSSGLTNQPQHF. The CDR3 DNA reads TGTGCCAGCAGTTCTGGACTGACCAATCAGCCCCAGCATTTT.

This clonotype was recorded a few times. The gene calls are TRBV9 and TRBJ2-1, with TRBD2 as a possible D gene (7 bases). This CDR3 has 17 amino acids. CDR1 and CDR2 (germline): SGDLS, YYNGEE. The V end lost 3 bases, the J end lost 8 bases, and 24 bases lay between the germline ends. This CDR3 reads CASSGSSGDTSGDEQFF. CDR3 DNA: TGTGCCAGCAGCGGATCAAGCGGGGACACCTCGGGGGATGAGCAGTTCTTC. The whole variable domain, filled in from reference TRBV9 and TRBJ2-1, reads DSGVTQTPKHLITATGQRVTLRCSPRSGDLSVYWYQQSLDQGLQFLIQYYNGEERAKGNILERFSAQQFPDLHSELNLSSLELGDSALYFCASSGSSGDTSGDEQFFGPGTRLTVL.

Details on this clonotype: Being one base from a much bigger clone, this may be a read error. The rearrangement joins TRBV3-1 to TRBJ2-4; 10 bases are shared with TRBD1. The CDR3 contains 16 residues. V lost 2 bases to trimming and J lost 7 bases; unmatched junction nucleotides: 8. From germline, CDR1 is LGHDT and CDR2 YNNKEL (reference sequence). The CDR3 DNA reads TGTGCCAGCAGCCAACGACAGGGGGCGAGTGAGAACATTCAGTACTTC. Translating it yields CASSQRQGASENIQYF.

This clonotype was counted a few times. The chain has TRBV25-1 and TRBJ2-7; the D gene is possibly TRBD1 (6 bases). Germline V gives CDR1 MGHDK, CDR2 SYGVNS. The CDR3 loop spans 13 amino acids. V gave up 4 bases and J gave up 3 bases, with 10 bases separating them. The CDR3 sequence: CASSASGVYEQYF. The CDR3, as DNA: TGTGCCAGCAGTGCCTCAGGGGTCTACGAGCAGTACTTC.

This clonotype was recorded only once. The genes are TRBV6-1 and TRBJ1-5, with D perhaps matching TRBD1 (6 bases). The germline V gene has CDR1 MNHNS and CDR2 SASEGT. This CDR3 is 15 amino acids long. V lost 9 bases and J lost 2, with 17 bases in between. The CDR3 DNA is TGTGCCAGTAAGGCGGCAACAGGGCGCAATCAGCCCCAGCATTTT. This gives the protein CASKAATGRNQPQHF.

This clonotype was recorded a few times. The J gene is TRBJ2-7, the V gene TRBV4-1; TRBD2 is a possible D gene (5 bases). The germline V and J ends were trimmed by 5 bases and 2 bases, with 19 bases remaining between them. The CDR3 runs 16 residues. Per the germline V gene, CDR1 is MGHRA and CDR2 is YSYEKL. CDR3 residues: CASSYGKLGRTYEQYF. The CDR3 coding sequence is TGCGCCAGCAGCTACGGGAAGTTAGGCAGGACCTACGAGCAGTACTTC.

The V and J genes are TRBV21-1 and TRBJ1-2; the table names TRBD1, a call not compared with the DNA. TRBV21-1 is flagged as a pseudogene. The CDR3 loop spans 15 amino acids. CDR3 amino acids: CASTRRDRSNYGYTF. Here the CDR3 DNA reads TGTGCCAGCACAAGACGAGACAGGAGTAACTATGGCTACACCTTC.

V and J are TRBV27 and TRBJ2-1; 10 nucleotides match TRBD1. The CDR3 is 14 amino acids. J was trimmed by 4 bases and V by 10 bases; bases with no gene match: 7. The germline CDR1 and CDR2 sequences are MNHEY and SMNVEV (reference sequence). The CDR3 DNA sequence: TGTGCCACCTGCCCGGGACAGGGGTACAATGAGCAGTTCTTC. Translating it yields CATCPGQGYNEQFF.

This rearrangement joins TRBV11-2 to TRBJ2-6; D gene uncertain. V lost 5 bases and J 0 bases, leaving 5 bases between the germline ends. Germline CDR1 reads SGHAT; CDR2 reads FQNNGV. This CDR3 has 14 amino acids. DNA of the CDR3: TGTGCCAGCAGCGTCACCTCTGGGGCCAACGTCCTGACTTTC. Translating it yields CASSVTSGANVLTF.

The genes are TRBV7-9 and TRBJ2-1, with 8 bases that match TRBD2. Germline V gives CDR1 SEHNR, CDR2 FQNEAQ (reference sequence). The CDR3 is 15 amino acids. With 6 bases clipped from V and 8 bases from J, the junction kept 12 bases outside the gene matches. The CDR3 DNA reads TGTGCCAGCAGTTATGGGACTAGTGGATCGGATGAGCAGTTCTTC. It codes for CASSYGTSGSDEQFF.

In this sample, this clonotype turned up a few times. This rearrangement joins TRBV14 to TRBJ2-1, with D hard to call. CDR3 length: 14 amino acids. CDR1 is SGHDN, CDR2 FVKESK, per germline. Deletions cut 1 base from V and 6 bases from J, with 10 bases between. The CDR3 nucleotides are TGTGCCAGCAGCCAAGGATTCCATCTCAATGAGCAGTTCTTC. It codes for CASSQGFHLNEQFF. Full variable domain (remainder filled in from reference TRBV14 and TRBJ2-1): EAGVTQFPSHSVIEKGQTVTLRCDPISGHDNLYWYRRVMGKEIKFLLHFVKESKQDESGMPNNRFLAERTGGTYSTLKVQPAELEDSGVYFCASSQGFHLNEQFFGPGTRLTVL.

The J gene is TRBJ2-1, the V gene TRBV15; D may be TRBD2 (6 bases). Germline V gene lookup returns CDR1 LNHNV and CDR2 YYDKDF (reference sequence). V was trimmed by 1 base and J by 10 bases, leaving 23 bases between them. This CDR3 is built from 17 residues. The CDR3 DNA reads TGTGCCACCAGCAGAGTTCCAACGCGGGGCGCTAGAGACGAGCAGTTCTTC. Encoded protein: CATSRVPTRGARDEQFF. Full variable domain (remainder filled in from reference TRBV15 and TRBJ2-1): DAMVIQNPRYQVTQFGKPVTLSCSQTLNHNVMYWYQQKSSQAPKLLFHYYDKDFNNEADTPDNFQSRRPNTSFCFLDIRSPGLGDTAMYLCATSRVPTRGARDEQFFGPGTRLTVL.

This clonotype was seen a few times. This rearrangement joins TRBV5-4 to TRBJ2-5; the match to TRBD1 covers 7 bases. V was pared by 4 bases and J by 3 bases, with 9 bases of the junction left unmatched. The CDR3 sequence is 15 residues long. Germline V CDR1 and CDR2: SGHNT, YYREEE (reference sequence). CDR3 sequence reads: CASSPRQGPEETQYF. CDR3 nucleotide sequence: TGTGCCAGCAGCCCCCGACAGGGACCCGAAGAGACCCAGTACTTC.

This clonotype has more than one count but fewer than ten. The chain couples TRBV5-4 to TRBJ1-2; D call uncertain. Germline CDR1 and CDR2: SGHNT and YYREEE (reference sequence). This CDR3 region has 13 residues. Deletions cut 2 bases from V and 7 bases from J, with 12 bases between. The DNA for the CDR3 is TGTGCCAGCAGCTTAGGCCGGGAGGGTGGCTACACCTTC. It yields the protein CASSLGREGGYTF.

This clonotype turned up a few times. The V and J genes are TRBV5-1 and TRBJ2-3, with TRBD2 matching over 11 bases. CDR1 and CDR2 from the germline V gene are SGHRS and YFSETQ. The CDR3 consists of 15 residues. V gave up 4 bases and J gave up 2 bases; unmatched junction bases: 3. The CDR3 coding sequence is TGCGCCAGCAGCGTGACTAGCGGGGCCACAGATACGCAGTATTTT. Translated: CASSVTSGATDTQYF.

The chain is built from TRBV28 and TRBJ2-4; a weak D match, TRBD2 (6 bases). The CDR3 covers 13 residues. Germline CDR1 and CDR2: MDHEN and SYDVKM. V was cut by 8 bases and J by 6 bases, with 14 bases left in between. The CDR3 spells CASHVGGGNIQYF. CDR3 DNA: TGTGCCAGCCACGTGGGAGGCGGAAACATTCAGTACTTC.

V usage is TRBV20-1 and J usage is TRBJ1-2, with no clear D. CDR3 length equals 13 residues. V was clipped by 3 bases and J by 7 bases, with 15 bases between them. The germline V gene has CDR1 DFQATT and CDR2 SNEGSKA (reference sequence). CDR3: CSASGGSPGGYTF. For the CDR3, the DNA is TGCAGTGCTAGCGGAGGCTCCCCCGGTGGCTACACCTTC.

This chain links TRBV5-1 with TRBJ2-5; 9 nucleotides match TRBD2. The CDR3 consists of 15 residues. The germline V gene has CDR1 SGHRS and CDR2 YFSETQ. Trimming removed 1 base from V and 2 bases from J; junction bases left unmatched: 3. CDR3 loop: CASSLIAGVQETQYF. The CDR3 coding sequence is TGCGCCAGCAGCTTGATAGCGGGGGTGCAAGAGACCCAGTACTTC. Variable domain in full (rest from reference TRBV5-1 and TRBJ2-5): KAGVTQTPRYLIKTRGQQVTLSCSPISGHRSVSWYQQTPGQGLQFLFEYFSETQRNKGNFPGRFSGRQFSNSRSEMNVSTLELGDSALYLCASSLIAGVQETQYFGPGTRLLVL.

This chain uses TRBV7-2 with TRBJ2-5; no clear D gene. There are 15 residues in the CDR3. V lost 6 bases, J lost 2 bases, and 16 bases lay in between. Germline CDR1 is SGHTA and CDR2 is FQGNSA. DNA for the CDR3: TGTGCCAGCAGTAGCCCTAGGATCGAACAAGAGACCCAGTACTTC. It translates to CASSSPRIEQETQYF.